This entry describes one T cell receptor (beta chain). Its antigen has not been determined. Base qualities are not recorded, but no much larger clone differs from it by a single base. The data derive from a study of CD8 T cells in Susac syndrome (dated by TCRdb to the late 2010s). Notes on the research overall: Among the sequenced Susac syndrome patients, about six had clinically active disease and roughly eight were in clinical remission. The study used repertoire sequencing to test whether antigen drove CD8+ T cell activation and differentiation in Susac syndrome. At blood withdrawal, Susac syndrome patients were either therapy-naive, taking corticosteroids (in some cases with IVIg as well), or taking IVIg alone.

RNA was extracted using the RNeasy kit, and about 0.5 to 1 ug of the RNA was reverse transcribed with random hexamers. The immunoSEQ multiplex PCR assay, which covers 54 Vbeta and 13 Jbeta segments, was used to amplify TCR beta CDR3 regions. PCR amplification bias was corrected using a synthetic template baseline for primer optimization and computational correction. The published analysis was carried out like this. Reads were annotated to V, D and J genes per IMGT and analyzed with immunoSEQ Analyzer, keeping only productive sequences. To calculate clonality, Shannon entropy was normalized by log2 of the number of productive unique sequences and then subtracted from one. Public and private clones were assessed among the 100 most prevalent clones of each patient and control. A clone was defined as Susac-specific if it was absent from the healthy and MS cohorts, from some 1,100 published viral clones and from other ImmuneACCESS disease sequences. TCRdb reprocessing: public reads trimmed at Q25 with fastp, clones called with MiXCR, in-frame beta chains kept. CDR3 protein duplicates are merged, each entry listing the most common genes and DNA. The V and J calls were not made by the authors but by TCRdb's processing. For this sample the table gives around 170,000 distinct CDR3 sequences, of which nearly 97% were detected only once. 0.09% to 0.1% of the sample goes to the ten largest clones.

From cysteine to phenylalanine, the CDR3 is 15 amino acids long. The CDR3 DNA has 45 bases and is translated from base 1. The germline V gene (reference sequence) yields SSHAT for CDR1 and FNYEAQ for CDR2. V is clipped by 2 bases and J by 2 bases, and the sequence between their germline boundaries is 12 bases long. Peripheral blood CD8+ and CD4+ T cells from healthy donors, Susac syndrome patients and multiple sclerosis patients were profiled using high-throughput TCR beta sequencing. Susac syndrome patients met recently defined diagnostic criteria for definite or probable disease. CD8+ TEMRA cells were enriched by FACS, while bulk CD8+ and CD4+ T cells were purified by magnetic negative isolation. Blood was collected in EDTA tubes and processed within 24 hours, with PBMCs isolated through density gradient centrifugation. PBMCs destined for TCR sequencing were cryopreserved in liquid nitrogen and later thawed in a 37 °C water bath. Purity of sorted or isolated CD4+, CD8+ and CD8+ TEMRA cells was at least 90%.

What the research found in general, with its limitations: The number of individuals in the TCR sequencing and HLA analysis was acknowledged as relatively small. No clonal expansion was detected in the CD4+ T cell repertoire of Susac syndrome patients.

Recombination joined TRBV7-7 with TRBJ2-5; TRBD1 could be the D gene, as 5 bases match. This clonotype was obtained from a human donor with Susac syndrome. The sample consisted of CD4+ T cells from PBMCs. Here is the DNA: TGTGCCAGCAGCTTAATGGTGGGGCCACAAGAGACCCAGTACTTC. Its translation reads: CASSLMVGPQETQYF.